This T cell receptor beta chain was identified in a study of cytomegalovirus exposure and HLA in healthy donors (dated by TCRdb to the late 2010s). About the investigation overall: An earlier analysis of some 600 of the donors reported about 300 Gb of sequence data and roughly 120 million unique TCR beta sequences obtained from 150 million to 200 million T cells. An early release covering approximately 600 HLA-typed donors comprised 300 to 350 gigabases of sequencing data and around 85 million unique TCR sequences. Of the roughly 400 genotyped donors, approximately 80% were placed in the genetic ancestry cluster associated with self-reported Caucasian donors. The study aimed to test whether signatures of past pathogen exposure could be identified by cataloging public T cell receptors. The study used immunosequencing to profile the T cell repertoires of about 670 subjects and linked those repertoires to cytomegalovirus serostatus. A separate validation cohort of over 95 different subjects was used in addition to the approximately 700-subject first cohort. The study combined high-throughput TCR immunosequencing, statistical association of individual TCRs with disease status, and machine learning to predict cytomegalovirus infection status. To study patterns of TCR occurrence, a later analysis re-analyzed previously published TCR beta repertoires from 666 donors and added high-resolution HLA genotyping. In the later analysis, no new phenotypic data were used to find candidate immune exposures; instead, reliance was placed on TCR beta sequences and their occurrence across donors. An earlier analysis of more than 450 of the donors used high-throughput TCR beta sequencing to judge whether each TCR beta V gene segment behaved as functional or pseudogenic. Donor age, sex, ethnicity and CMV serostatus were compiled alongside the repertoire data. Genome-wide SNP genotypes for about 60% of the roughly 670 donors were used in a later genetic analysis, which treated that subset as a discovery cohort. All discovery cohort repertoires had been generated using a single sequencing platform. HLA typing covered class I and class II loci at four-digit resolution. The number of typed donors differed by locus: about 629-640 for A, B, C, DRB1 and DQB1; some 500 for DQA1; some 590 for DPA1; and around 490 for DPB1. Because of strong linkage in the cohort, five DR-DQ haplotypes were treated as single units for association and clustering. On average, roughly 240,000 unique TCR beta nucleotide sequences were sequenced per donor among more than 350 genotyped donors of the cohort, with about 19% of those sequences being non-productive.

The cohort comprised around 700 healthy bone marrow donors. Cohort members were all nominally healthy when sampled, although unrecorded immune exposures were likely present. The donor was CMV seropositive and was included in the group of 250 to 300 seropositive cohort members. Every donor gave a peripheral blood sample, and the peripheral blood mononuclear cells from that sample were used for TCR beta sequencing. The Qiagen DNeasy Blood Extraction Kit was used to extract genomic DNA from the blood cell samples. CDR1 and CDR2 are read off the germline V gene as SGHTA and FQGNSA. The CDR3 sequence holds 16 residues, the cysteine and phenylalanine included. Only the CDR3 portion is preserved as DNA: 48 bases, with reading frame beginning at the first base. Trimming takes 4 bases off V and 4 bases off J; junction bases not matched to a gene: 9. The library was made by the immunoSEQ multiplex PCR assay. For the multiplex PCR, a mixture combining 60 forward primers for TCR Vbeta segments and 13 reverse primers for TCR Jbeta segments was used. A multiplex PCR assay on genomic DNA amplified the CDR3 region of rearranged TCR beta genes. The amplified TCR beta libraries were sequenced on the Illumina HiSeq System as 87-base-pair reads. In the source study's methods: A later analysis tallied roughly 80 million unique TCR beta chains across the 700 or so repertoires, and around 12 million of those chains were shared by two or more donors. Raw reads were error-corrected and collapsed into unique sequences with a nearest-neighbor algorithm that merged closely related sequences to remove PCR and sequencing errors. To assign V, D and J gene segments, CDR3 sequences were aligned to IMGT reference sequences. For a sequence to be retained, a match of at least six nucleotides was required to both a V gene segment and a J gene segment. Rearrangements were classified as productive when the CDR3 lacked stop codons and remained in frame with V and J, and all other rearrangements were classified as non-productive. Following IMGT convention, CDR3 was defined as the stretch from the second conserved V-encoded cysteine to the conserved J-encoded phenylalanine. The earlier analysis of a few hundred of the donors excluded sequences that lacked an unambiguous match to a single V gene segment. An earlier analysis of 550 to 650 of the donors classified V segments as functional when productive rearrangements were above 56.7% and as segregating when the standard deviation between donors was above 5%. A statistical classification framework was built for diagnosing cytomegalovirus status from the catalog of TCR beta chain sequences. In a later analysis, TCR nucleotide sequences were compared against IMGT/GENE-DB human TR gene sequences so that V and J genes could be assigned. Using the TCRdist pipeline, a later analysis assigned CDR3 sequences along with most-parsimonious VDJ recombination scenarios. In a later analysis, each TCR beta chain was defined by its CDR3 amino acid sequence together with its V-gene family, and reads lacking a unique V-gene family were excluded. As a way to deal with suspected cross-contamination and a sequencing artifact, a later analysis dropped 500 to 700 nucleotide sequences that were highly shared and had low generation probability. In a later analysis, a clonal expansion index was calculated for each public chain from normalized within-repertoire ranks of inferred template counts. A later analysis computed generation probabilities with a VDJ recombination model fitted to out-of-frame rearrangements, and checked the results against IGoR. A later analysis scored TCR-TCR, TCR-HLA and TCR-CMV co-occurrence with hypergeometric tests, applying a repertoire-size bias correction to TCR pairs. A later analysis estimated false discovery rates by permuting HLA or CMV assignments 20 times. A later analysis grouped co-occurring TCRs with DBSCAN, adding TCRdist sequence similarity when clustering within HLA-allele-positive subsets. Repertoires with fewer than 30,000 or more than 120,000 public chains were left out of co-occurrence clustering, as were roughly five repertoires with anomalous nucleotide sharing. Held by TCRdb, this immuneACCESS table contains in-frame sequences only and omits some clones. Under half of the omission traces to an unresolved V gene where checked; the cause of the rest is unknown. That table supplies the V and J calls and clone size; D and trimming were determined from the DNA. Here the sample has about 130,000 clones; 65% to 80% occur a single time. Of the sample, more than 4% falls within the top ten clones.

With regard to this clone: Its antigen is currently not known. No base quality information exists; no much larger clone differs at one position.

What the authors observed across the whole study: Immune exposure information for the cohort was limited to CMV serostatus. In a later analysis, HLA-associated TCR beta chains showed more clonal expansion and lower generation probabilities than non-associated chains that were equally common. Presence/absence analyses assumed roughly uniform sequencing depth across donors, an assumption that may not hold. Three of the identified cytomegalovirus-associated TCR beta chains were confirmed in vitro to be specific for cytomegalovirus antigens. Because HLA typing was missing for some donors at each locus, association tests included only the typed subset. Some IMGT-functional V segments, including TRBV6-2 and TRBV6-3, could not be distinguished by the 87-base-pair reads and were therefore excluded. A group of highly shared sequence variants was considered likely to be a technical artifact of the sequencing pipeline. The authors suggested that the approach could potentially be extended to other disease states and immunological phenotypes. V-gene and J-gene trimming of TCR beta chains was associated with a missense DCLRE1C variant in a later genetic analysis, and the association was replicated in an independent cohort. In an earlier analysis of more than 500 of the donors, most TCR beta V segments appeared in productive rearrangements about 90% or about 30% of the time, broadly matching IMGT annotations. Because counts were too low, about 15 rarely observed V segments, including chromosome 9 orphons, were left out of the earlier analysis of about 620 of the donors. Strong co-occurrence of HLA alleles, especially DR and DQ, made assigning TCR associations to individual alleles difficult. According to a later analysis, most CMV-associated TCR beta chains appeared to be HLA-restricted, and the HLA associations seemed to be driven largely by CMV exposure. Most TCR sequences were observed very rarely across donors, whereas some public TCRs were present in many individuals. Several of the top co-occurrence clusters appeared to be linked to parvovirus B19, influenza, CMV and Epstein-Barr virus, according to a later analysis. A further reported finding was that TCR beta sequences accurately predicted the HLA-A and HLA-B alleles for most subjects in the first cohort. In the study, approximately 160 TCR beta chains were listed as associated with cytomegalovirus. The cohort was sequenced for TCR beta chains only, and without alpha or paired-chain data the features that could be detected were limited. Linkage disequilibrium might explain the correlated functional status among segregating V segments, but an unknown experimental factor could not be excluded. According to a later analysis, TCR association rates differed among HLA loci, with DRB1 alleles showing the most associated TCRs and HLA-C alleles showing the fewest. A later genetic analysis reported fewer N-insertions in productive TCRs among donors in an Asian-associated ancestry cluster than the roughly 690-donor mean. Specific HLA alleles were associated with 15,000 to 20,000 TCR beta sequences at a false discovery rate of 0.05 in a later analysis. Cytomegalovirus status was reported to be diagnosed by the classifier with high specificity and sensitivity in both the original and validation cohorts.

This TCR was sampled from a male donor in good health and CMV-seropositive. The sample was PBMCs. The chain employs TRBV7-2 and TRBJ1-2; 10 central nucleotides agree with TRBD1. The DNA sequence follows: TGTGCCAGCAGCTCCCGGGACAGGGGCGATGGCTATGGCTACACCTTC. Its amino acids are CASSSRDRGDGYGYTF.